The sequence of this TCR beta chain was determined in a study of identifying expanded T cells in peripheral blood. Study conclusions and caveats: Two-week clone count variance significantly increased as total template count grew. Differentially abundant clones: roughly 1.3 between replicates, 15 to 17 at roughly 13 days, 19 at four.

Profiling relied on immunoSEQ multiplex PCR, and the TCRdb table lists in-frame clones only, not all of them. The sample yields around 94,000 clones, about 88% seen once. Concerning this clone itself: The target antigen is unknown.

Per the germline V gene, CDR1 is MNHEY and CDR2 is SVGAGI. V was pared by 5 bases and J by 5 bases, with 11 bases of the junction left unmatched. CDR3 length equals 15 residues. During the collection period, no donor immune events like infections were recorded. This TCR was recovered from a person aged 18 to 75 in good health. The rearrangement uses TRBV6-5 and TRBJ1-1, with 7 bases identical to TRBD1. Material for sequencing was blood. The CDR3 DNA follows: TGTGCCAGCAGTATACCTAACAGGGGAGGTACTGAAGCTTTCTTT. It codes for CASSIPNRGGTEAFF.